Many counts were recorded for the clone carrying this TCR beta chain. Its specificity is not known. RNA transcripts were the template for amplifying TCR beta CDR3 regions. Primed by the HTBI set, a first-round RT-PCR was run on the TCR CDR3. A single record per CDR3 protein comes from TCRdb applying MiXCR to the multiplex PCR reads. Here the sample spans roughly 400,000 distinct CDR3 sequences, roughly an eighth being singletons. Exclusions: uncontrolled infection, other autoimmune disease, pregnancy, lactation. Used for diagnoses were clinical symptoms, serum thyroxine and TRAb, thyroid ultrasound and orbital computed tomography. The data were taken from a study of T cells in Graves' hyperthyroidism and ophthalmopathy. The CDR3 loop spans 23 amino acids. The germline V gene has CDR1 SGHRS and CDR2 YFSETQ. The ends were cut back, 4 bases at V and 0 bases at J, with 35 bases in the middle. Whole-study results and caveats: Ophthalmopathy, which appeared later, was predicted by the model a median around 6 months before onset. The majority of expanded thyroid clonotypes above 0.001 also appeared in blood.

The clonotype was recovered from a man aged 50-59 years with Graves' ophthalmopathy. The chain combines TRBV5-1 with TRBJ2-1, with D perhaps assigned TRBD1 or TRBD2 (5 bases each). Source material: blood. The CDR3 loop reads CASSLRPRVPGPRTSSSYNEQFF. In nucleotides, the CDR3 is TGCGCCAGCAGCCTCCGCCCGAGGGTGCCGGGACCCCGGACCTCTAGCTCCTACAATGAGCAGTTCTTC.